One sample yielded the 8 T cell receptor beta chains listed below, sequenced in a study of blood T cell repertoires in COVID-19. The table came from immunoSEQ multiplex PCR; TCRdb's copy has only in-frame clones and leaves some out. This sample yields about 330,000 clones, of which about 89% are seen a single time; under 5.5% belongs to the top ten. Sequencing was performed on PBMCs or T cells enriched from blood (not recorded which). Receptor source: a woman aged 30 to 39 who had recovered from COVID-19.

The chain has TRBV28 and TRBJ1-5, with 7 bases aligning to TRBD1. The germline CDR1 and CDR2 sequences are MDHEN and SYDVKM. CDR3 size: 13 residues. The trim removed 6 bases at V and 6 bases at J, leaving 5 bases unmatched. CDR3 DNA: TGTGCCAGCAGAGGGACAGTCGTTCAGCCCCAGCATTTT. It encodes CASRGTVVQPQHF. Full variable domain (remainder filled in from reference TRBV28 and TRBJ1-5): DVKVTQSSRYLVKRTGEKVFLECVQDMDHENMFWYRQDPGLGLRLIYFSYDVKMKEKGDIPEGYSVSREKKERFSLILESASTNQTSMYLCASRGTVVQPQHFGDGTRLSIL.

For this clone: The sample holds other DNA sequences that translate to the same CDR3. This rearrangement joins TRBV9 to TRBJ2-1; unclear D gene. This CDR3 spans 14 amino acids. Per germline, CDR1 SGDLS and CDR2 YYNGEE. Trimming removed 5 bases at V and 0 bases at J, with 9 bases between. Written as DNA, the CDR3 is TGTGCCAGCAGGCCGTTGAGCTCCTACAATGAGCAGTTCTTC. It codes for CASRPLSSYNEQFF.

The DNA for the CDR3 is TGTGCCAGCAGCTTTGAAACTCAGGGAACTGAAGCTTTCTTT. This codes for CASSFETQGTEAFF. V and J are TRBV2 and TRBJ1-1, with D maybe TRBD1 (5 bases). The CDR3 is 14 amino acids. Trimming left V 6 bases short and J 5 bases short, with 16 bases between. Germline loops: CDR1 SNHLY, CDR2 FYNNEI.

The chain recombines TRBV5-1 with TRBJ2-3; possible D gene TRBD2, 6 bases. The CDR3 is 16 amino acids. The germline gives CDR1 SGHRS, CDR2 YFSETQ. V was shortened by 2 bases and J by 4 bases, with 17 bases between the two germline ends. CDR3: CASSFGGRVGADTQYF. The CDR3 bases are TGCGCCAGCAGCTTCGGAGGGAGAGTGGGCGCAGATACGCAGTATTTT.

The chain has TRBV19 and TRBJ1-2, with D possibly matching TRBD1 (5 bases). Trimming stripped 5 bases from V and 4 bases from J, with 14 bases between. This CDR3 has 14 residues. Per germline, CDR1 LNHDA and CDR2 SQIVND (reference sequence). For the CDR3, the DNA is TGTGCCAGTAGTCCCCAGGCCCAGGGCTATGGCTACACCTTC. It translates to CASSPQAQGYGYTF.

The gene calls are TRBV9 and TRBJ2-5, with 14 bases lining up with TRBD2. The germline CDR1 and CDR2 sequences are SGDLS and YYNGEE. The ends lost 4 bases at V and 2 bases at J; junction bases unmatched: 7. This CDR3 has 17 amino acids. This chain's CDR3 is CASSTGLAGGFQETQYF. In nucleotides, the CDR3 is TGTGCCAGCAGCACCGGACTAGCGGGGGGCTTTCAAGAGACCCAGTACTTC. The full variable domain, completed using reference TRBV9 and TRBJ2-5, is DSGVTQTPKHLITATGQRVTLRCSPRSGDLSVYWYQQSLDQGLQFLIQYYNGEERAKGNILERFSAQQFPDLHSELNLSSLELGDSALYFCASSTGLAGGFQETQYFGPGTRLLVL.

J is TRBJ2-7 and V is TRBV7-9; D possibly corresponds to TRBD1 (6 bases). Trimming left V 5 bases short and J 5 bases short, with 19 bases between. The germline V gene has CDR1 SEHNR and CDR2 FQNEAQ (reference sequence). The CDR3 spans 15 residues. The CDR3 sequence: CASSPRTAGTDEQYF. CDR3 in DNA: TGTGCCAGCAGCCCCCGGACAGCAGGGACCGACGAGCAGTACTTC.

The chain recombines TRBV7-9 with TRBJ2-5; D unresolved. V shed 1 base and J shed 0 bases, with 6 bases lying between them. Looked up from germline, CDR1 is SEHNR and CDR2 is FQNEAQ (reference sequence). This CDR3 is 14 amino acids long. The CDR3 reads CASSLGTNQETQYF. The DNA for the CDR3 is TGTGCCAGCAGCTTAGGAACAAACCAAGAGACCCAGTACTTC.